The T cell receptor (beta chain) described here comes from a study of T cells in Graves' hyperthyroidism and ophthalmopathy. In this sample, this clonotype turned up many times. What it binds is unknown. Study-wide results and limits: Expanded thyroid clonotypes (above 0.001) were mostly also found in blood.

It was RNA transcripts that yielded the amplified TCR beta CDR3 regions. A set of HTBI primers served as the primers for a first-round RT-PCR of the TCR CDR3. Each CDR3 protein is one row after TCRdb ran MiXCR on the multiplex PCR reads. The sample contains fewer than 200,000 distinct CDR3 sequences, 9.4% of which appear only once. The ends were cut back, 3 bases at V and 2 bases at J, with 14 bases in the middle. The CDR3 length is 15 residues. Germline CDR1 reads SEHNR; CDR2 reads FQNEAQ (reference sequence). Sequenced material: blood. The genes are TRBV7-9 and TRBJ2-7; TRBD1 is a possible D gene (5 bases). This TCR came from a woman younger than 30 with Graves' hyperthyroidism that later progressed to Graves' ophthalmopathy. CDR3 loop: CASSLQGDVTYEQYF. The DNA of the CDR3 is TGTGCCAGCAGCTTGCAGGGCGACGTCACCTACGAGCAGTACTTC. The variable domain in full, with the rest retrieved from reference TRBV7-9 and TRBJ2-7, is DTGVSQNPRHKITKRGQNVTFRCDPISEHNRLYWYRQTLGQGPEFLTYFQNEAQLEKSRLLSDRFSAERPKGSFSTLEIQRTEQGDSAMYLCASSLQGDVTYEQYFGPGTRLTVT.